The rows below give T cell receptor beta chains drawn from one sample of a study of cytomegalovirus exposure and HLA in healthy donors. Clones were sequenced by immunoSEQ multiplex PCR, and TCRdb holds only the in-frame ones, with some missing. The sample lists about 220,000 clones; about 91% were seen once. Sequencing input: PBMCs. Receptors originate from a woman aged 18-29 years in good health and CMV-seronegative. Each CDR3 is given with its conserved first and last residue. A D gene is named only where the DNA matches it firmly. Clone size is given for some rows only: seen once, a few or many times, or a class if the clone is expanded.

abundance | j_gene | d_gene | v_gene | CDR3aa | CDR3nt
. | TRBJ2-5 | TRBD2 | TRBV30 | CAWSVLAGVYLETQYF | TGTGCCTGGAGTGTGTTGGCGGGAGTCTATTTAGAGACCCAGTACTTC
few | TRBJ2-1 | TRBD1 | TRBV19 | CASSDRVHEQFF | TGTGCCAGCAGTGACAGGGTCCACGAGCAGTTCTTC
once | TRBJ2-5 | TRBD2 | TRBV29-1 | CSVGAGGTQETQYF | TGCAGCGTCGGAGCGGGAGGGACCCAAGAGACCCAGTACTTC
. | TRBJ2-7 | . | TRBV7-2 | CASSLATGGYEQYF | TGTGCCAGCAGCTTAGCCACAGGAGGGTACGAGCAGTACTTC
. | TRBJ2-7 | . | TRBV27 | CASSLLQGGEQYF | TGTGCCAGCAGTTTACTACAGGGTGGCGAGCAGTACTTC
. | TRBJ2-5 | . | TRBV4-3 | CASSQERGYQETQYF | TGCGCCAGCAGCCAAGAGAGGGGGTACCAAGAGACCCAGTACTTC
. | TRBJ1-2 | TRBD1 | TRBV29-1 | CSARDRGLYGYTF | TGCAGCGCCCGGGACAGGGGTCTTTATGGCTACACCTTC
few | TRBJ1-5 | . | TRBV27 | CASSLLGRPRQPQHF | TGTGCCAGCAGTTTATTAGGCAGGCCCCGGCAGCCCCAGCATTTT
. | TRBJ1-1 | TRBD1 | TRBV27 | CASVPDRGATEAFF | TGTGCCAGCGTTCCGGACAGGGGGGCTACTGAAGCTTTCTTT
. | TRBJ2-1 | TRBD1 | TRBV11-2 | CASSQEGQGGNEQFF | TGTGCCAGCAGCCAGGAAGGACAGGGCGGGAATGAGCAGTTCTTC
once | TRBJ2-5 | . | TRBV2 | CASRGDWGETQYF | TGTGCCAGCAGAGGGGACTGGGGAGAGACCCAGTACTTC
once | TRBJ2-7 | . | TRBV11-2 | CASSLEFGWTYEQYF | TGTGCCAGCAGCTTAGAATTCGGGTGGACCTACGAGCAGTACTTC
. | TRBJ2-1 | TRBD1 | TRBV6-1 | CASSELSGQGYNEQFF | TGTGCCAGCAGTGAATTATCTGGACAGGGGTACAATGAGCAGTTCTTC
. | TRBJ2-2 | . | TRBV29-1 | CSVEDSSNTGELFF | TGCAGCGTTGAAGATAGCAGTAACACCGGGGAGCTGTTTTTT
. | TRBJ1-2 | . | TRBV2 | CASSPGQIHGYTF | TGTGCCAGCAGTCCCGGACAGATCCATGGCTACACCTTC
. | TRBJ2-7 | TRBD2 | TRBV5-5 | CASSPGLAAPYEQYF | TGTGCCAGCAGCCCCGGACTAGCGGCTCCCTACGAGCAGTACTTC
once | TRBJ1-2 | . | TRBV11-2 | CASSFWTNPWEGYTF | TGTGCCAGCAGCTTCTGGACGAACCCCTGGGAGGGCTACACCTTC
. | TRBJ1-5 | TRBD1 | TRBV7-2 | CASSLVLTGEQPQHF | TGTGCCAGCAGCTTAGTTTTGACAGGGGAACAGCCCCAGCATTTT
. | TRBJ2-7 | . | TRBV11-2 | CASSSAYEQYF | TGTGCCAGCAGCTCTGCCTACGAGCAGTACTTC
. | TRBJ2-7 | TRBD2 | TRBV7-2 | CASSLDVFGLAGAYEQYF | TGTGCCAGCAGCTTAGACGTCTTCGGGCTAGCGGGAGCATACGAGCAGTACTTC
. | TRBJ2-7 | TRBD2 | TRBV7-2 | CASSLTGTSGGGSYEQYF | TGTGCCAGCAGCCTTACTGGGACTAGCGGGGGCGGCTCCTACGAGCAGTACTTC
. | TRBJ2-1 | . | TRBV4-2 | CASSQEWTLRAEQFF | TGTGCCAGCAGCCAAGAATGGACACTCCGGGCTGAGCAGTTCTTC
. | TRBJ1-4 | . | TRBV15 | CATSRDWSTTGQTRDEKLFF | TGTGCCACCAGCAGAGATTGGTCTACGACAGGTCAAACGAGGGATGAAAAACTGTTTTTT
. | TRBJ2-1 | TRBD2 | TRBV29-1 | CSVEDRLADNNEQFF | TGCAGCGTTGAAGACAGGCTAGCGGATAACAATGAGCAGTTCTTC
. | TRBJ2-5 | . | TRBV28 | CAIGMGTQYF | TGTGCCATCGGGATGGGGACCCAGTACTTC
. | TRBJ2-2 | TRBD1 | TRBV7-3 | CASRSTGASTGELFF | TGTGCCAGCAGGTCGACAGGGGCGAGTACCGGGGAGCTGTTTTTT